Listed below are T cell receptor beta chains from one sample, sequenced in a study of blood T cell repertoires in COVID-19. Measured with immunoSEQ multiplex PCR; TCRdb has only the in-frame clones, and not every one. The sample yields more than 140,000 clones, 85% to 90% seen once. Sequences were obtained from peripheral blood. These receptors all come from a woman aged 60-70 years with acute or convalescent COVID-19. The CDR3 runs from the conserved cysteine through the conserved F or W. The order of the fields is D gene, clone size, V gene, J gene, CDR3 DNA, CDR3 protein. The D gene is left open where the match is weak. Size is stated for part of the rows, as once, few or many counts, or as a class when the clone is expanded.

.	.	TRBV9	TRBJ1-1	TGTGCCAGCAGCGTACGATATCCAGGTAGGAACGCTGAAGCTTTCTTT	CASSVRYPGRNAEAFF
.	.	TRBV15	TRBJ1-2	TGTGCCACCAGCAGAGATTTAGTGAATCGGTTCTACACCTTC	CATSRDLVNRFYTF
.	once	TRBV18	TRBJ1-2	TGTGCCAGCTCACCAAATGTGGGAGTCTATGGCTACACCTTC	CASSPNVGVYGYTF
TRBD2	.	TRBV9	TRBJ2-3	TGTGCCAGCAGCGCCCCTAGCGGGGGGCCAGATACGCAGTATTTT	CASSAPSGGPDTQYF
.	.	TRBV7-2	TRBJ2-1	TGTGCCAGCAGCTTAGGATTTTCGAGGCAGTTCTTC	CASSLGFSRQFF
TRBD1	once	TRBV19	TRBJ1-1	TGTGCCAGTAGTTCACAGGGGAGTAGCACTGAAGCTTTCTTT	CASSSQGSSTEAFF
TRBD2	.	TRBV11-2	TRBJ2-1	TGTGCCAGCAGCCCTCAATTAGCGGGGGGGCGTAATGAGCAGTTCTTC	CASSPQLAGGRNEQFF
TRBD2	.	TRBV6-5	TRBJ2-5	TGTGCCAGCAGGGCCAATAGCGGGGGACGAGAGACCCAGTACTTC	CASRANSGGRETQYF
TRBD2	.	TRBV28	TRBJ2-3	TGTGCCAGCAGTCAGGGAGCCTACTACGGGGGGAGCACAGATACGCAGTATTTT	CASSQGAYYGGSTDTQYF
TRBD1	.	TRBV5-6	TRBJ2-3	TGTGCCAGCAGCTTGGGGTCAGGGGGCTTTGGCACAGATACGCAGTATTTT	CASSLGSGGFGTDTQYF
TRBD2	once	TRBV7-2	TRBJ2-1	TGTGCCAGCAGCCCCCGGGGCAGCGGGGTATACAATGAGCAGTTCTTC	CASSPRGSGVYNEQFF
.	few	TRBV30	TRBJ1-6	TGTGCCTGGAGTACAGTCCGGCCCTCCACAGGCTCACCCCTCCACTTT	CAWSTVRPSTGSPLHF
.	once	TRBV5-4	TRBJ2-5	TGTGCCAGCAGCCGGACTGGGGTTGGGCCCCAGTACTTC	CASSRTGVGPQYF
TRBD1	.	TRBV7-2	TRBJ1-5	TGTGCCAGCAGCTTAGTAGGGACAGGGTCTAGCAATCAGCCCCAGCATTTT	CASSLVGTGSSNQPQHF
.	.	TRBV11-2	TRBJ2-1	TGTGCCAGCAGCCGAACTAGCTCAACCTACAATGAGCAGTTCTTC	CASSRTSSTYNEQFF
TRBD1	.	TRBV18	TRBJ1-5	TGTGCCAGCTCAACGACGGACAGGGATCAGCCCCAGCATTTT	CASSTTDRDQPQHF